The text below deals with one TCR beta chain. The sample is drawn from a study of blood T cell repertoires in COVID-19. Study in general: PBMCs, B-cell-depleted T cells, or T cells were the source of the cDNA or gDNA that made up the material.

The age range of participants was about 18 to 89 years, with residence in roughly 25 US areas. The CDR3 is made up of 18 amino acids. CDR1 is WNHNN, CDR2 SYGVQD, per germline (reference sequence). J lost 3 bases, V lost 6 bases, and 9 bases had no gene match. Using immunoSEQ multiplex PCR, the repertoire was profiled, and TCRdb retains in-frame clones only, with some absent. The sample has more than 250,000 clones; 65% to 90% are singletons. Input material: PBMCs or T cells enriched from blood (not recorded which). The chain recombines TRBV10-1 with TRBJ2-1; TRBD2 aligns across 15 bases. This TCR came from a woman in her late teens or twenties who had recovered from COVID-19. CDR3 nucleotides: TGCGCCAGCAGAGAATGGACTAGCGGGAGGGGAAACTACAATGAGCAGTTCTTC. Translation: CASREWTSGRGNYNEQFF.